The 28 T cell receptor beta chains given below trace back to one sample, sequenced in a study of response to subunit inactivated influenza vaccine. TCRdb recomputed calls from the RT-PCR reads with MiXCR, one row per CDR3 protein. This table holds 300,000 to 350,000 distinct CDR3 sequences, around a fifth found once. The source was PBMCs from blood, collected 21 months after vaccination. The receptors originated from a man aged 45 to 75 who received an inactivated influenza vaccine.

This clonotype has ten or more counts. The chain uses TRBV28 and TRBJ1-1, with 8 nucleotides matching TRBD1. This CDR3 region has 14 residues. Germline V lookup: CDR1 MDHEN, CDR2 SYDVKM. Unmatched junction bases numbered 8, after V lost 5 bases and J lost 6 bases. The CDR3 nucleotides are TGTGCCAGCAGTGAACAGGGGGTTGCTCCTGAAGCTTTCTTT. Amino acids: CASSEQGVAPEAFF.

The V and J genes are TRBV7-2 and TRBJ1-2; D ambiguous. The germline CDR1 and CDR2 sequences are SGHTA and FQGNSA. V was shortened by 8 bases and J by 0 bases, with 10 bases between the two germline ends. The CDR3 consists of 13 residues. CDR3 protein: CASGWLTNYGYTF. DNA for the CDR3: TGTGCCAGCGGTTGGTTGACTAACTATGGCTACACCTTC.

This clonotype appeared a few times. The chain links TRBV20-1 to TRBJ1-4; maybe TRBD1 (5 bases). The CDR3 length is 13 residues. Germline CDR1 is DFQATT and CDR2 is SNEGSKA (reference sequence). V lost 5 bases and J lost 4, with 11 bases in between. In DNA form, the CDR3 reads TGCAGTGCTCCGACAGTATTTAATGAAAAACTGTTTTTT. Translating it yields CSAPTVFNEKLFF.

This chain joins TRBV12-5 and TRBJ2-2; 7 nucleotides agree with TRBD2. V gave up 1 base and J gave up 4 bases; unmatched junction bases: 9. Germline values: CDR1 LGHNT, CDR2 FRNRAP. This CDR3 region has 17 residues. The CDR3 region has the DNA TGTGCTAGTGGTTTGGATCAGGGAGGGTCCTTCACCGGGGAGCTGTTTTTT. Residues: CASGLDQGGSFTGELFF.

The rearrangement uses TRBV18 and TRBJ2-2; 7 bases are shared with TRBD1. V shed 3 bases, J shed 6 bases, and the junction held 10 bases outside the gene matches. The CDR3 is 16 residues long. Germline V gene lookup returns CDR1 KGHSH and CDR2 LQKENI. In nucleotides, the CDR3 is TGTGCCAGCTCACCGGAAGCAGGACAGGTCTCCGGGGAGCTGTTTTTT. As protein: CASSPEAGQVSGELFF.

This clonotype was detected only a few times. The gene calls are TRBV18 and TRBJ1-5; D remains unclear. Trimming removed 4 bases at V and 4 bases at J, with 17 bases between. Germline V gives CDR1 KGHSH, CDR2 LQKENI. The CDR3 covers 16 residues. In DNA, the CDR3 is TGTGCCAGCTCACGGGCTCGGCAGGAGACGAATCAGCCCCAGCATTTT. Translated, it gives CASSRARQETNQPQHF.

This clonotype has just a few counts. The rearrangement joins TRBV4-2 to TRBJ2-1; 14 bases are a match to TRBD2. Germline-derived CDR1 and CDR2 are LGHNA and YNFKEQ. This CDR3 is built from 17 residues. V shed 3 bases, J shed 9 bases, and the junction held 10 bases outside the gene matches. CDR3 bases: TGTGCCAGCAGCCAGATCACGGGACTAGCGGGAGCGGTTGAGCAGTTCTTC. This encodes CASSQITGLAGAVEQFF.

For this clonotype: Since a much larger clone is just one base distant, this may be a read error. V usage is TRBV5-6 and J usage is TRBJ1-1; weak D call: TRBD1 (5 bases). The V gene lost 0 bases and the J gene lost 4 bases, with 10 bases spanning the gap. CDR1 is SGHDT, CDR2 YYEEEE, per germline. The CDR3 runs to 14 residues. The CDR3 nucleotides are TGTGCCAGCAGCTTGGGGCCAAGGGGCACTGAAGCTTTCTTT. Protein sequence: CASSLGPRGTEAFF.

This clonotype was counted ten times or more. The chain combines TRBV7-9 with TRBJ1-4; no reliable D call. Germline-derived CDR1 and CDR2 are SEHNR and FQNEAQ (reference sequence). Deletions cut 3 bases from V and 3 bases from J, with 5 bases between. This CDR3 has 13 residues. The CDR3 region has the DNA TGTGCCAGCAGCTTTGGCGCTAATGAAAAACTGTTTTTT. Translated: CASSFGANEKLFF.

This CDR3 reads CASSQDGAARYTF. The CDR3 DNA reads TGTGCCAGCAGCCAAGATGGAGCAGCTCGCTACACCTTC. The chain recombines TRBV3-1 with TRBJ1-2; D gene unclear. Germline-derived CDR1 and CDR2 are LGHDT and YNNKEL (reference sequence). V lost 0 bases and J 9 bases, leaving 11 bases between the germline ends. The CDR3 loop spans 13 amino acids.

This sequence joins TRBV29-1 and TRBJ2-7, with D perhaps TRBD1 (5 bases). The CDR3 extends over 12 amino acids. Germline values: CDR1 SQVTM, CDR2 ANQGSEA. The germline V and J ends were trimmed by 7 bases and 2 bases, with 12 bases remaining between them. In nucleotides, the CDR3 is TGCAGCGGCGGACACCCGCCCTACGAGCAGTACTTC. Amino acids: CSGGHPPYEQYF.

The chain combines TRBV2 with TRBJ2-7; D not certain. The CDR3 contains 12 residues. Per the germline V gene, CDR1 is SNHLY and CDR2 is FYNNEI. V was shortened by 7 bases and J by 0 bases, with 7 bases between the two germline ends. The chain's CDR3 is CASKQISYEQYF. CDR3 DNA: TGTGCCAGCAAGCAGATCTCCTACGAGCAGTACTTC.

This chain links TRBV5-6 with TRBJ1-1, with D unresolved. V was clipped by 4 bases and J by 4 bases, with 8 bases between them. The CDR3 is made up of 12 amino acids. From germline, CDR1 is SGHDT and CDR2 YYEEEE. The CDR3 DNA sequence: TGTGCCAGCAGCAGACAACCCACTGAAGCTTTCTTT. Its protein product is CASSRQPTEAFF.

Many counts were recorded for this clonotype. V and J are TRBV29-1 and TRBJ1-1; a weak D match, TRBD1 (5 bases). This CDR3 region has 12 residues. Germline loops: CDR1 SQVTM, CDR2 ANQGSEA. Trimming pared 3 bases from V and 1 base from J, leaving 6 bases between. CDR3 sequence reads: CSVEGGNTEAFF. The CDR3 bases are TGCAGCGTTGAGGGGGGGAACACTGAAGCTTTCTTT.

This clonotype was found a few times. The rearrangement joins TRBV9 to TRBJ1-1; no definite D call. Trimming cost V 2 bases and J 5 bases, with 10 bases left between them. The CDR3 runs 13 residues. Germline CDR1 SGDLS, CDR2 YYNGEE. The CDR3 bases are TGTGCCAGCAGCGTGTTAGAGAGGACTGAAGCTTTCTTT. This translates into CASSVLERTEAFF.

The chain carries TRBV9 and TRBJ1-6; D unresolved. Germline-derived CDR1 and CDR2 are SGDLS and YYNGEE. V was trimmed by 5 bases and J by 4 bases, leaving 13 bases between them. The CDR3 consists of 15 residues. The CDR3 nucleotides read TGTGCCAGCAGAGGAGGGTCGAGTTATAATTCACCCCTCCACTTT. Amino acids: CASRGGSSYNSPLHF.

The V call is TRBV20-1, the J call TRBJ1-4; D not certain. Germline V lookup: CDR1 DFQATT, CDR2 SNEGSKA (reference sequence). CDR3 size: 13 residues. V was shortened by 0 bases and J by 12 bases, with 14 bases between the two germline ends. The DNA for the CDR3 is TGCAGTGCTAGAGAACCCGGACCAGTAGAACTGTTTTTT. Translating it yields CSAREPGPVELFF.

In its sample, this clonotype was seen once. The rearrangement links TRBV3-1 to TRBJ1-1, with D uncertain. Trimming stripped 4 bases from V and 2 bases from J, with 8 bases between. The CDR3 has 13 residues. Germline assignment: CDR1 LGHDT and CDR2 YNNKEL (reference sequence). CDR3 sequence (DNA): TGTGCCAGCAGCCCCTCCTTTAACACTGAAGCTTTCTTT. As protein: CASSPSFNTEAFF.

The genes are TRBV29-1 and TRBJ2-1; no reliable D call. V gave up 6 bases and J gave up 2 bases, with 14 bases separating them. The CDR3 contains 14 residues. Per the germline V gene, CDR1 is SQVTM and CDR2 is ANQGSEA. The CDR3 region is CSVQPRVAYNEQFF. DNA of the CDR3: TGCAGCGTCCAGCCTCGGGTAGCCTACAATGAGCAGTTCTTC.

The chain links TRBV3-1 to TRBJ2-7, with D uncertain. The germline V gene has CDR1 LGHDT and CDR2 YNNKEL (reference sequence). The CDR3 length is 17 residues. The V end was cut by 1 base, the J end by 1 base, with 17 bases between. The CDR3 coding sequence is TGTGCCAGCAGCCAAGTGGTACACTCGGTGGGTTCCTACGAGCAGTACTTC. Its translation: CASSQVVHSVGSYEQYF.

The chain employs TRBV3-1 and TRBJ1-2; 7 bases align to TRBD1. There are 15 residues in the CDR3. Germline CDR1 LGHDT, CDR2 YNNKEL (reference sequence). V was pared by 2 bases and J by 2 bases, with 5 bases of the junction left unmatched. The CDR3 sequence is CASSQIPQGNYGYTF. The CDR3 DNA follows: TGTGCCAGCAGCCAAATCCCACAGGGGAACTATGGCTACACCTTC.

The chain employs TRBV5-3 and TRBJ2-1; TRBD2 might be the D (7 bases). TRBV5-3 is filed as an ORF, its function uncertain. Trimming took off 6 bases at V and 3 bases at J, with 13 bases between the two ends. This CDR3 has 14 residues. CDR3 sequence reads: CARKGGGIYNEQFF. CDR3 in DNA: TGTGCCAGAAAGGGCGGGGGCATCTACAATGAGCAGTTCTTC.

The chain is built from TRBV29-1 and TRBJ2-1, with TRBD1 matching over 7 bases. The CDR3 is 13 amino acids. V gave up 8 bases and J gave up 8 bases; unmatched junction bases: 12. CDR1 is SQVTM, CDR2 ANQGSEA, per germline. The chain's CDR3 is CSPSNAQGDEQFF. The CDR3 DNA follows: TGCAGCCCATCGAACGCGCAGGGGGATGAGCAGTTCTTC.

The table lists this clonotype with a few counts. The genes are TRBV7-2 and TRBJ1-1; D possibly corresponds to TRBD1 (5 bases). There are 14 residues in the CDR3. With 0 bases removed from V and 8 bases from J, the gap between germline ends came to 13 bases. Germline CDR1 is SGHTA and CDR2 is FQGNSA. The CDR3 reads CASSLAGGPGEAFF. CDR3 coding DNA: TGTGCCAGCAGCTTAGCCGGGGGACCTGGGGAAGCTTTCTTT.

In this sample, this clonotype turned up many times. The V gene is TRBV2, the J gene TRBJ1-5; a possible D gene is TRBD1 (5 bases). The length of the CDR3 is 14 residues. Per the germline V gene, CDR1 is SNHLY and CDR2 is FYNNEI. Trimming removed 6 bases from V and 1 base from J, with 10 bases in between. This CDR3 is CASRQGWSNQPQHF. The CDR3 DNA sequence: TGTGCCAGCAGGCAGGGATGGAGCAATCAGCCCCAGCATTTT.

This clonotype was observed a handful of times. The chain uses TRBV6-5 and TRBJ1-3; TRBD1 is a possible D gene (5 bases). V was cut by 2 bases and J by 1 base, with 15 bases left in between. Germline values: CDR1 MNHEY, CDR2 SVGAGI. The CDR3 sequence is 17 residues long. Written as DNA, the CDR3 is TGTGCCAGCAGTTACAGCCAGGGTAGGAGATCTGGAAACACCATATATTTT. Translating gives CASSYSQGRRSGNTIYF.

This clonotype was detected a few times. At one of its ends the junction is not consistent with the germline gene, which may arise from a read error. This sequence joins TRBV3-1 and TRBJ1-1; D unclear. From germline, CDR1 is LGHDT and CDR2 YNNKEL (reference sequence). The CDR3 loop spans 11 amino acids. CDR3 protein: CASSQVQSLEF. In DNA, the CDR3 is TGTGCCAGCAGCCAAGTCCAGAGTCTGGAGTTT.

This clonotype was observed at least ten times. The chain carries TRBV5-1 and TRBJ1-1; 11 nucleotides align to TRBD1. Trimming at V came to 5 bases and at J to 5 bases, leaving 5 bases not matched to a gene. CDR3 size: 14 residues. CDR1 SGHRS and CDR2 YFSETQ come from the germline V gene. CDR3 nucleotides: TGCGCCAGCAGAACCGGGACAGGGGGGACTGAAGCTTTCTTT. Its translation: CASRTGTGGTEAFF.